This entry concerns a single T cell receptor beta chain. What it recognizes is unknown. The table came from immunoSEQ multiplex PCR; TCRdb's copy has only in-frame clones and leaves some out. This table holds 2 million to 2.5 million clones, 80% to 95% found once. This record belongs to a study of shared clonotypes between healthy human individuals. General study findings and limits: Clonotypes not shared had lower generation probabilities than those common to all four donors.

Per the germline V gene, CDR1 is SGHDT and CDR2 is YYEEEE. The CDR3 runs 16 residues. Trimming at V came to 3 bases and at J to 3 bases, leaving 10 bases not matched to a gene. The TCR comes from a man younger than 30 in good health. Some clones in this sample may be carry-over from other donors' samples. Sequencing used naive CD4+ T cells from PBMCs. Subset here: CD45RA+ positively selected. This chain connects TRBV5-6 to TRBJ2-7; 9 bases line up with TRBD2. The CDR3 spells CASSSPWTSDYYEQYF. The CDR3 nucleotides read TGTGCCAGCAGCTCGCCTTGGACTAGCGACTACTACGAGCAGTACTTC.